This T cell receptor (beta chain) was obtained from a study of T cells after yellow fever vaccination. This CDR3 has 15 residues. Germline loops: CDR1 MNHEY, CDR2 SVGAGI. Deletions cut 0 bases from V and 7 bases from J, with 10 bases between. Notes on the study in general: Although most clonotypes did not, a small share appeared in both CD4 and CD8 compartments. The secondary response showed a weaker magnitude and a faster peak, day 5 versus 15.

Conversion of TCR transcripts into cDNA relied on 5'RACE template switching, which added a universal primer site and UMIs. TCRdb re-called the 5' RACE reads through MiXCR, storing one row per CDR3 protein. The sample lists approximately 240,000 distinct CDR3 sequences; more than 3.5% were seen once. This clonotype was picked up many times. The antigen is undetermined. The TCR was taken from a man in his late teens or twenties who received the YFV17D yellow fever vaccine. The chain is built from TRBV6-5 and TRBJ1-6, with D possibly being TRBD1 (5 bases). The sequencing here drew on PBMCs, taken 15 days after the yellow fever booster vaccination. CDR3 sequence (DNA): TGTGCCAGCAGTTACTCCGGGACCAGAAATTCACCCCTCCACTTT. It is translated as CASSYSGTRNSPLHF.